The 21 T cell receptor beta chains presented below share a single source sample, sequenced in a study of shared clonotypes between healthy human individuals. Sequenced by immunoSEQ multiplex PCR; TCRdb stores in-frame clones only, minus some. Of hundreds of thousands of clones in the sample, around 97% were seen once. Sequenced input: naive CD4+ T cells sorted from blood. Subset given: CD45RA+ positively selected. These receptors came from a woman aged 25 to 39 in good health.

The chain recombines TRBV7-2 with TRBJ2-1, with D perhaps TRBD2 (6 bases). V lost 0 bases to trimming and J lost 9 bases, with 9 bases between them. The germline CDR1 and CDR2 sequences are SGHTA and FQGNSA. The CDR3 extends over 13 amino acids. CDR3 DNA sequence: TGTGCCAGCAGCTTAGCTAGGGGAGGTGAGCAGTTCTTC. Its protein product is CASSLARGGEQFF.

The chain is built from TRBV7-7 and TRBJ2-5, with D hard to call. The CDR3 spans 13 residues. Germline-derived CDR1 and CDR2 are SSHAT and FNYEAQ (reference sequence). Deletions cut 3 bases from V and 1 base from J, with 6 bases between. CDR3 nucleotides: TGTGCCAGCAGCTTTGGGGTCCAAGAGACCCAGTACTTC. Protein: CASSFGVQETQYF.

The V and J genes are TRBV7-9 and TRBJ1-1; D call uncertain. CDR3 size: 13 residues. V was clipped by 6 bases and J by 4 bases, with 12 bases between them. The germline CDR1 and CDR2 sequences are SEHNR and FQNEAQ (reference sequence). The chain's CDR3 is CASSSDGPTEAFF. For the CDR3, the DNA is TGTGCCAGCAGTTCCGACGGACCCACTGAAGCTTTCTTT.

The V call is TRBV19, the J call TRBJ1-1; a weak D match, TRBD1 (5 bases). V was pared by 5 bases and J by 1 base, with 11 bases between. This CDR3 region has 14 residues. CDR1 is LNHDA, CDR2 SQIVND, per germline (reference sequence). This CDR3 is CASSPGLANTEAFF. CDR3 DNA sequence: TGTGCCAGTAGTCCGGGACTCGCGAACACTGAAGCTTTCTTT. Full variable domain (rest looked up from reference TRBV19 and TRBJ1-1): DGGITQSPKYLFRKEGQNVTLSCEQNLNHDAMYWYRQDPGQGLRLIYYSQIVNDFQKGDIAEGYSVSREKKESFPLTVTSAQKNPTAFYLCASSPGLANTEAFFGQGTRLTVV.

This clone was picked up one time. CDR3 nucleotides: TGTGCCAGCAGCCGGACCAGATCGGGACAGGGAAGCAATGAGCAGTTCTTC. Translating gives CASSRTRSGQGSNEQFF. J is TRBJ2-1 and V is TRBV7-9; TRBD1 agrees at 9 bases. The V gene's germline CDR1 is SEHNR and CDR2 FQNEAQ (reference sequence). There are 17 residues in the CDR3. J was trimmed by 6 bases and V by 5 bases; bases with no gene match: 14. Using reference TRBV7-9 and TRBJ2-1 for the parts outside the CDR3, the full variable domain is DTGVSQNPRHKITKRGQNVTFRCDPISEHNRLYWYRQTLGQGPEFLTYFQNEAQLEKSRLLSDRFSAERPKGSFSTLEIQRTEQGDSAMYLCASSRTRSGQGSNEQFFGPGTRLTVL.

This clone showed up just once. The CDR3 spells CASSEQLAGISYEQYF. The CDR3, as DNA: TGTGCCAGCAGTGAACAGCTAGCGGGGATCTCCTACGAGCAGTACTTC. The chain is built from TRBV6-1 and TRBJ2-7, with TRBD2 identical over 9 bases. This CDR3 is built from 16 residues. Germline values: CDR1 MNHNS, CDR2 SASEGT. V trimming: 2 bases; J trimming: 0 bases; junction bases outside the gene matches: 5.

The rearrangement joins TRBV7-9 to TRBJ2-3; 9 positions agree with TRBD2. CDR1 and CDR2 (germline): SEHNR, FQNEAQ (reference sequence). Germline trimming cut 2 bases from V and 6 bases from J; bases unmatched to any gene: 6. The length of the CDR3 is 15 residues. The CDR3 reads CASSLRGRAPDTQYF. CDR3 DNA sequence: TGTGCCAGCAGCTTACGCGGGAGGGCCCCGGATACGCAGTATTTT.

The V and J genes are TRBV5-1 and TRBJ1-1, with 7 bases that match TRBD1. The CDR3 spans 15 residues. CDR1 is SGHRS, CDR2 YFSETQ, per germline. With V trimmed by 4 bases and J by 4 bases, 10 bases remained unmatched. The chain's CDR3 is CASSPIGAGGTEAFF. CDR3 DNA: TGCGCCAGCAGCCCCATTGGGGCAGGGGGCACTGAAGCTTTCTTT.

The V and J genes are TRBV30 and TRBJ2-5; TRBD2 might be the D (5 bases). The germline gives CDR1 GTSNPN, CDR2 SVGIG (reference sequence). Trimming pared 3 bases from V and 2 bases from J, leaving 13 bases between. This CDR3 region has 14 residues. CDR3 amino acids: CAWRREVVQETQYF. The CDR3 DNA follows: TGTGCCTGGAGGAGGGAAGTAGTACAAGAGACCCAGTACTTC.

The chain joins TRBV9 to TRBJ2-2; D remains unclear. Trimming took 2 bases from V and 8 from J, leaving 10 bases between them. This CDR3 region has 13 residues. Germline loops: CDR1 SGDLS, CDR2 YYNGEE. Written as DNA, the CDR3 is TGTGCCAGCAGCGTGACTGGGGAAGGGGAGCTGTTTTTT. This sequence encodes CASSVTGEGELFF.

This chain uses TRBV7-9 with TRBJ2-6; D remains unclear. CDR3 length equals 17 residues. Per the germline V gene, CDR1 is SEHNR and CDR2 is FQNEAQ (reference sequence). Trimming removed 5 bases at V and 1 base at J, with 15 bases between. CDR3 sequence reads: CASSPYEHESGANVLTF. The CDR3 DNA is TGTGCCAGCAGCCCCTACGAACACGAGTCTGGGGCCAACGTCCTGACTTTC.

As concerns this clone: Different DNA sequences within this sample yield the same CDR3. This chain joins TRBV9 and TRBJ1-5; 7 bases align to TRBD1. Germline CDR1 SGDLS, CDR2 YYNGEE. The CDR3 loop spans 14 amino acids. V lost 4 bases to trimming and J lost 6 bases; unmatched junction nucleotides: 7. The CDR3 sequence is CASSPGQVGQPQHF. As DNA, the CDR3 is TGTGCCAGCAGCCCCGGACAGGTCGGTCAGCCCCAGCATTTT.

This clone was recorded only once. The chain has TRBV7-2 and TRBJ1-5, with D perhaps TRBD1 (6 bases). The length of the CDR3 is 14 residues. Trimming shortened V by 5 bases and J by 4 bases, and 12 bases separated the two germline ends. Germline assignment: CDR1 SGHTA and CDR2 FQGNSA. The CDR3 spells CASSRGAANQPQHF. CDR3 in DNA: TGTGCCAGCAGCCGGGGGGCAGCAAATCAGCCCCAGCATTTT.

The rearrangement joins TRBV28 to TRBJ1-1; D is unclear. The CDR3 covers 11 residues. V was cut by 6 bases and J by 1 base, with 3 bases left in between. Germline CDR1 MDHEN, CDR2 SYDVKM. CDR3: CASRQNTEAFF. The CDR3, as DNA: TGTGCCAGCAGGCAGAACACTGAAGCTTTCTTT.

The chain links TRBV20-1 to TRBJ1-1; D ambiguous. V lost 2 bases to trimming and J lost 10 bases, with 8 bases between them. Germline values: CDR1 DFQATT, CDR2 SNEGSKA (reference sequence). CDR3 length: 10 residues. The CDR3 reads CSARNELAFF. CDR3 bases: TGCAGTGCTAGAAACGAGCTAGCTTTCTTT.

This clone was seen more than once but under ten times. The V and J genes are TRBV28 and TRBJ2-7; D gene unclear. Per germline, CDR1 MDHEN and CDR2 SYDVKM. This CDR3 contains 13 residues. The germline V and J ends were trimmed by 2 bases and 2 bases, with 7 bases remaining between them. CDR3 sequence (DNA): TGTGCCAGCAGTTTAGACGGCCCCTACGAGCAGTACTTC. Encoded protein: CASSLDGPYEQYF.

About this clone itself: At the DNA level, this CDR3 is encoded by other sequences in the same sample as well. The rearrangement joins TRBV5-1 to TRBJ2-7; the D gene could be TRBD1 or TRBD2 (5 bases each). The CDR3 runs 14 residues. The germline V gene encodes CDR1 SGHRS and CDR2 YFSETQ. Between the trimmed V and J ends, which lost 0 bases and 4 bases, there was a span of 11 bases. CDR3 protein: CASSLAGTAYEQYF. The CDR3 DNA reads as TGCGCCAGCAGCTTGGCCGGGACCGCGTACGAGCAGTACTTC.

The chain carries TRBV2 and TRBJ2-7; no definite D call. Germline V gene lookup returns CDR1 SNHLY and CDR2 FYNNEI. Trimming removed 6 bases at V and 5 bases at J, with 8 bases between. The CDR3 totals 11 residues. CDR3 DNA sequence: TGTGCCAGCAGGTACCATAACGAGCAGTACTTC. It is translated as CASRYHNEQYF.

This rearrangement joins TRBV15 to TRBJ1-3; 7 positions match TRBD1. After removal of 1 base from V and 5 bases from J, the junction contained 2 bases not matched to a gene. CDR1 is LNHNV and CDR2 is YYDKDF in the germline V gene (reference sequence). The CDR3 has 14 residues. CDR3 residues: CATSRGDSRNTIYF. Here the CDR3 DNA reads TGTGCCACCAGCAGAGGGGACAGCCGAAACACCATATATTTT.

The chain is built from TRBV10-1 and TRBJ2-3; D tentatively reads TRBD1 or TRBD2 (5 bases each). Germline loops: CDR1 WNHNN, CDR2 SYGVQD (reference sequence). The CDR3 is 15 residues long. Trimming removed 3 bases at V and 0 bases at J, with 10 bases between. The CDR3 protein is CASSDGGFSTDTQYF. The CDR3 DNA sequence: TGCGCCAGCAGTGATGGGGGATTTAGCACAGATACGCAGTATTTT.

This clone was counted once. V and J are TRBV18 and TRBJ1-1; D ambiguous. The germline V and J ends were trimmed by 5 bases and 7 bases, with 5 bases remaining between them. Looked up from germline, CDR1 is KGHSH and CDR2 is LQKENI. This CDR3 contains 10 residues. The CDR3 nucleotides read TGTGCCAGCTCAGGTATTGAAGCTTTCTTT. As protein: CASSGIEAFF. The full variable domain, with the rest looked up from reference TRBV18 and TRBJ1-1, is NAGVMQNPRHLVRRRGQEARLRCSPMKGHSHVYWYRQLPEEGLKFMVYLQKENIIDESGMPKERFSAEFPKEGPSILRIQQVVRGDSAAYFCASSGIEAFFGQGTRLTVV.